This T cell receptor (beta chain) emerged from a study of OX40 agonist ivuxolimab in advanced cancers. Whole-study context: As their treatment, patients were administered ivuxolimab, an agonistic anti-OX40 (CD134) antibody. Study conclusions and caveats: At 0.1 to 3.0 mg/kg, clonal expansion of CD4+ and CD8+ blood T cells had occurred by week 6.

At baseline, cycle 4 day 1, and cycle 7 day 1, blood was sampled. Sequencing used immunoSEQ multiplex PCR; TCRdb keeps in-frame clones, though not all of them. The sample lists 70,000 to 90,000 clones, 90% seen once, with more than 0.3% in the top ten. This CDR3 comprises 14 residues. In germline, CDR1 is SGHTA, CDR2 FQGNSA. This clone has only one observation. Its antigen is still unknown. This clonotype originated in an adult with an advanced solid tumor such as melanoma, head and neck, liver or kidney cancer. The chain links TRBV7-2 to TRBJ2-5; possibly TRBD2 for D (5 bases). The end of the DNA fits TRBJ2-7 better, so the J call may be wrong. Sequencing was performed on CD4+ or CD8+ T cells sorted from blood, taken in a trial of the OX40 agonist ivuxolimab. The CDR3 sequence is CASSITGSSYEQYF. CDR3 nucleotides: TGTGCCAGCAGCATTACGGGGAGCTCCTACGAGCAGTACTTC.